This T cell receptor beta chain derives from a study of shared clonotypes between healthy human individuals. Study-wide context: For every donor, three CD4 naive, three CD4 memory, two CD8 naive and one CD8 memory plates were used.

Note on this clone: The target antigen is unknown.

CD45RO negativity and positive selection for CCR7 defined naive CD8 cells, a population that excluded terminally differentiated effector memory CD45RA+ cells. The study, taken as a whole, reports: Compared with memory subsets, naive subsets generally had larger estimated richness. Only a few donors were included, so the genetic and exposure-history diversity represented was limited.

Authors' processing steps: ImmunoSEQ yielded junction-only sequences lacking quality scores, so filtering differed. Here immunoSEQ multiplex PCR was the method, and the copy in TCRdb shows in-frame clones only, minus some. V, J and clone size derive from that table, while D and trimming were established from the DNA sequence. The sample shows roughly 2,000,000 clones, approximately 94% of them seen only once. The CDR3 totals 14 residues. Trimming removed 4 bases at V and 0 bases at J, with 10 bases between. From germline, CDR1 is MNHEY and CDR2 SVGAGI. The chain recombines TRBV6-5 with TRBJ2-7; unclear D gene. The sequencing input was naive CD8+ T cells sorted from blood. This receptor was obtained from a man aged 18 to 30 in good health. The DNA for the CDR3 is TGTGCCAGCAGTTGGGAAGCGACCTCCTACGAGCAGTACTTC. Its translation: CASSWEATSYEQYF.